The next 23 T cell receptor beta chains were all read from a single sample in a study of T cells in Graves' hyperthyroidism and ophthalmopathy. RNA transcripts were the template for amplifying TCR beta CDR3 regions. RT-PCR in the first round (using the HTBI primer set) targeted the TCR CDR3. TCRdb fed the multiplex PCR reads into MiXCR, producing one record per CDR3 protein. Among around 300,000 distinct CDR3 sequences listed, approximately 14% were seen once. The sample was blood. The origin of the receptors is a young woman with Graves' hyperthyroidism.

The J gene is TRBJ1-4, the V gene TRBV10-3; D is undetermined. Germline V gene sequence: CDR1 ENHRY, CDR2 SYGVKD. The CDR3 runs 13 residues. V was pared by 4 bases and J by 1 base, with 4 bases between. The CDR3 region has the DNA TGTGCCATCAGTGGACAAACTAATGAAAAACTGTTTTTT. Translated, it gives CAISGQTNEKLFF.

In its sample, this clonotype was seen many times. The V and J genes are TRBV20-1 and TRBJ2-7; 8 nucleotides line up with TRBD2. Germline CDR1 and CDR2: DFQATT and SNEGSKA (reference sequence). This CDR3 is 11 amino acids long. The trim removed 8 bases at V and 2 bases at J, leaving 2 bases unmatched. The CDR3 spells CSYSGTYEQYF. CDR3 in DNA: TGCAGTTATAGCGGGACCTACGAGCAGTACTTC.

In its sample, this clonotype was seen many times. The chain links TRBV12-3 or TRBV12-4 to TRBJ1-2, with TRBD1 matching 7 bases. Unmatched junction bases numbered 8, after V lost 4 bases and J lost 6 bases. The CDR3 is 14 residues long. The CDR3: CASSSTDRVDGYTF. CDR3 in DNA: TGTGCCAGCAGTTCTACTGACAGGGTAGATGGCTACACCTTC.

The chain carries TRBV20-1 and TRBJ2-1; TRBD2 agrees at 9 bases. Trimming removed 5 bases from V and 6 bases from J; junction bases left unmatched: 17. Looked up from germline, CDR1 is DFQATT and CDR2 is SNEGSKA (reference sequence). The CDR3 extends over 17 amino acids. The CDR3 region is CSADDPGGRVWGNEQFF. CDR3 in DNA: TGCAGTGCTGACGATCCGGGCGGGAGGGTGTGGGGCAATGAGCAGTTCTTC.

This clonotype has a count of ten or more. The chain carries TRBV28 and TRBJ2-3; D is perhaps TRBD2 (5 bases). CDR3 size: 14 residues. V gave up 2 bases and J gave up 0 bases, with 6 bases separating them. The germline V gene encodes CDR1 MDHEN and CDR2 SYDVKM. The CDR3 DNA sequence: TGTGCCAGCAGTTTAGAGGGCAGCACAGATACGCAGTATTTT. Amino acid sequence: CASSLEGSTDTQYF.

The chain couples TRBV7-6 to TRBJ2-5; TRBD2 agrees at 10 bases. The CDR3 is 16 amino acids. Germline V CDR1 and CDR2: SGHVS, FNYEAQ. The trim removed 1 base at V and 7 bases at J, leaving 9 bases unmatched. CDR3 loop: CASSLGLAGNRGTQYF. The CDR3 nucleotides are TGTGCCAGCAGCTTAGGACTAGCGGGTAATCGAGGGACCCAGTACTTC.

In its sample, this clonotype was seen many times. The CDR3 sequence is CASRDRVSYEQYF. CDR3 nucleotides: TGTGCCAGCAGGGACAGAGTGTCCTACGAGCAGTACTTC. This chain connects TRBV13 to TRBJ2-7, with a tentative D call TRBD1 (6 bases). Trimming stripped 6 bases from V and 1 base from J, with 10 bases between. Germline V gives CDR1 PRHDT, CDR2 FYEKMQ (reference sequence). This CDR3 spans 13 amino acids.

This clonotype was detected ten times or more. The J gene is TRBJ1-4, the V gene TRBV6-2 or TRBV6-3; the D gene is possibly TRBD1 (5 bases). V gave up 6 bases and J gave up 5 bases, with 19 bases separating them. In germline, CDR1 is MNHEY, CDR2 SVGEGT. The CDR3 is 16 amino acids. This chain's CDR3 is CASRPLGTAYNEKLFF. CDR3 DNA sequence: TGTGCCAGCAGGCCCCTCGGGACGGCATACAATGAAAAACTGTTTTTT.

The chain carries TRBV12-3 or TRBV12-4 and TRBJ2-3; no clear D gene. This CDR3 spans 12 amino acids. Trimming took off 6 bases at V and 4 bases at J, with 8 bases between the two ends. Written as DNA, the CDR3 is TGTGCCAGCAGCGATTTCGCAGATACGCAGTATTTT. This sequence encodes CASSDFADTQYF.

This clonotype has ten or more counts. V gene TRBV6-2 or TRBV6-3 combines with J gene TRBJ2-1; D remains ambiguous. Trimming took 7 bases from V and 0 from J, leaving 16 bases between them. This CDR3 spans 16 amino acids. The germline gives CDR1 MNHEY, CDR2 SVGEGT. The DNA of the CDR3 is TGTGCCAGCATTCCGAGCCGGCTTTACTCCTACAATGAGCAGTTCTTC. Residues: CASIPSRLYSYNEQFF.

There are many counts of this clonotype. The V and J genes are TRBV7-9 and TRBJ2-1; 7 bases fit TRBD2. Germline V gene data show CDR1 as SEHNR and CDR2 as FQNEAQ (reference sequence). V gave up 3 bases and J gave up 7 bases; unmatched junction bases: 6. This CDR3 region has 14 residues. The CDR3: CASSFYGRSNEQFF. The CDR3, as DNA: TGTGCCAGCAGCTTCTACGGGAGGAGTAATGAGCAGTTCTTC.

The V and J genes are TRBV6-1 and TRBJ2-3; 9 bases agree with TRBD1. CDR1 MNHNS and CDR2 SASEGT come from the germline V gene. The CDR3 covers 15 residues. The ends lost 6 bases at V and 2 bases at J; junction bases unmatched: 6. The CDR3 region is CASRPGTGFTDTQYF. The DNA for the CDR3 is TGTGCCAGCAGGCCCGGGACAGGGTTCACAGATACGCAGTATTTT.

This clonotype has ten or more counts. The chain links TRBV28 to TRBJ2-1; no reliable D call. There are 17 residues in the CDR3. Germline loops: CDR1 MDHEN, CDR2 SYDVKM. V was clipped by 2 bases and J by 5 bases, with 19 bases between them. The CDR3 DNA sequence: TGTGCCAGCAGTTTAGTTAGCTCGATGCTGGGCGACAATGAGCAGTTCTTC. Amino acid sequence: CASSLVSSMLGDNEQFF.

This clonotype has a count of ten or more. V is TRBV27 and J is TRBJ2-1, with a tentative D call TRBD1 (5 bases). In germline, CDR1 is MNHEY, CDR2 SMNVEV (reference sequence). V lost 7 bases to trimming and J lost 14 bases, with 15 bases between them. The CDR3 has 11 residues. CDR3 region: CASISKGREFF. Here the CDR3 DNA reads TGTGCCAGCATATCGAAGGGGCGAGAGTTCTTC.

This clonotype was detected many times. The rearrangement links TRBV19 to TRBJ1-1; possible D gene TRBD1, 5 bases. Germline values: CDR1 LNHDA, CDR2 SQIVND (reference sequence). There are 14 residues in the CDR3. The germline V and J ends were trimmed by 5 bases and 1 base, with 11 bases remaining between them. CDR3 nucleotides: TGTGCCAGTAGTCACCGGGACCAGAACACTGAAGCTTTCTTT. Amino acids: CASSHRDQNTEAFF.

This chain joins TRBV2 and TRBJ2-7; 8 nucleotides agree with TRBD2. This CDR3 contains 15 residues. Germline CDR1 is SNHLY and CDR2 is FYNNEI. J gave up 4 bases and V 5 bases, and 10 bases lay outside the gene matches. CDR3 in DNA: TGTGCCAGCAGTACGGGGGGGCGGACGACTTACGAGCAGTACTTC. Translated, it gives CASSTGGRTTYEQYF.

As for this clonotype: Just one base apart from a much larger clone, this may be a read error. Since no conserved phenylalanine or tryptophan closes the CDR3, a read error is the likely cause. This chain connects TRBV5-1 to TRBJ1-4, with D uncertain. Between the trimmed V and J ends, which lost 2 bases and 5 bases, there was a span of 10 bases. The germline V gene encodes CDR1 SGHRS and CDR2 YFSETQ. The CDR3 totals 14 residues. The CDR3 here is CASSLERGNEKLFS. The CDR3 nucleotides are TGCGCCAGCAGCTTAGAGCGGGGAAATGAAAAACTGTTTTCT.

This clonotype was counted ten times or more. The CDR3 region is CASRVAGALRADTQYF. The CDR3 DNA follows: TGTGCCAGCAGGGTTGCAGGGGCGCTCAGGGCAGATACGCAGTATTTT. The V call is TRBV28, the J call TRBJ2-3; tentatively, D is TRBD1 (6 bases). With 6 bases removed from V and 4 bases from J, the gap between germline ends came to 20 bases. This CDR3 contains 16 residues. Germline V gives CDR1 MDHEN, CDR2 SYDVKM.

This clonotype was counted many times. The chain combines TRBV10-3 with TRBJ2-5; D is possibly TRBD2 (6 bases). Germline loops: CDR1 ENHRY, CDR2 SYGVKD. This CDR3 contains 13 residues. The ends were cut back, 4 bases at V and 5 bases at J, with 11 bases in the middle. The CDR3 here is CAISGTTWETQYF. The CDR3 nucleotides are TGTGCCATCAGTGGGACTACCTGGGAGACCCAGTACTTC.

This clonotype has only a few counts. This rearrangement joins TRBV2 to TRBJ2-5; D gene uncertain. The CDR3 extends over 14 amino acids. V lost 7 bases, J lost 1 base, and 13 bases lay in between. CDR1 SNHLY and CDR2 FYNNEI come from the germline V gene. The CDR3 DNA reads as TGTGCCAGCACCTTGATACCTTCCCAAGAGACCCAGTACTTC. Protein: CASTLIPSQETQYF.

This clonotype was detected a few times. This chain links TRBV6-1 with TRBJ2-6; the D is unclear. CDR1 MNHNS and CDR2 SASEGT come from the germline V gene. The CDR3 runs 15 residues. V was trimmed by 4 bases and J by 1 base, leaving 8 bases between them. DNA for the CDR3: TGTGCCAGCAGTGGGTCGTGGTCTGGGGCCAACGTCCTGACTTTC. Translated: CASSGSWSGANVLTF.

This clonotype was seen at least ten times. CDR3 nucleotides: TGTGCCAGCAGCCCAACAGGGTTCGCTGAAGCTTTCTTT. This codes for CASSPTGFAEAFF. The chain joins TRBV12-3 or TRBV12-4 to TRBJ1-1; possible D gene TRBD1, 6 bases. Trimming pared 6 bases from V and 6 bases from J, leaving 14 bases between. The CDR3 consists of 13 residues.

This clonotype occurred many times. This chain joins TRBV11-2 and TRBJ1-4; no reliable D call. The germline V gene encodes CDR1 SGHAT and CDR2 FQNNGV. V was cut by 4 bases and J by 8 bases, with 8 bases left in between. CDR3 length: 12 amino acids. CDR3 amino acids: CASSSYREKLFF. CDR3 coding DNA: TGTGCCAGCAGCTCCTATCGGGAAAAACTGTTTTTT.